This passage covers 24 T cell receptor beta chains from one sample sequenced in a study of cytomegalovirus exposure and HLA in healthy donors. Primers for the PCR totalled 60 Vbeta and 13 Jbeta. Data came from immunoSEQ multiplex PCR; TCRdb stores just in-frame clones and leaves some out. Of around 150,000 clones listed, about 85% are singletons. The material sequenced was PBMCs. Receptors originate from a boy between 2 and 10 years old in good health and CMV-seronegative.

The genes are TRBV18 and TRBJ1-2; 7 positions match TRBD1. Germline-derived CDR1 and CDR2 are KGHSH and LQKENI. The CDR3 sequence is 14 residues long. The trim removed 6 bases at V and 2 bases at J, leaving 6 bases unmatched. The CDR3 region is CASSEGQTNYGYTF. The CDR3 DNA reads as TGTGCCAGCTCGGAGGGACAGACCAACTATGGCTACACCTTC.

This clone was seen just once. Written as DNA, the CDR3 is TGTGCCAGTAGTTTAATCCGAGAAGAGCAGTTCTTC. Translated, it gives CASSLIREEQFF. The rearrangement links TRBV19 to TRBJ2-1; D is unresolved. V lost 5 bases and J 10 bases, leaving 12 bases between the germline ends. The germline gives CDR1 LNHDA, CDR2 SQIVND (reference sequence). There are 12 residues in the CDR3.

This clone was observed a few times. The chain has TRBV6-5 and TRBJ1-5, with 7 positions matching TRBD1. The CDR3 is 14 residues long. Germline V gene lookup returns CDR1 MNHEY and CDR2 SVGAGI. J lost 9 bases, V lost 6 bases, and 11 bases had no gene match. CDR3 sequence: CASRSGQEISPQHF. The DNA of the CDR3 is TGTGCCAGCAGGTCAGGACAGGAGATATCGCCCCAGCATTTT.

CDR3 amino acids: CASSSSGSRSYNEQFF. CDR3 coding DNA: TGTGCCAGCAGTTCTAGCGGGAGTCGCTCCTACAATGAGCAGTTCTTC. The chain links TRBV5-4 to TRBJ2-1; the match to TRBD2 covers 10 bases. This CDR3 spans 16 amino acids. The germline V gene encodes CDR1 SGHNT and CDR2 YYREEE (reference sequence). Trimming cost V 5 bases and J 0 bases; bases outside gene matches: 5.

The V gene is TRBV14, the J gene TRBJ2-2; 9 bases map to TRBD1. The CDR3 is made up of 14 amino acids. Germline lookup yields CDR1 SGHDN and CDR2 FVKESK. V lost 8 bases and J lost 4; bases outside the gene matches: 5. DNA for the CDR3: TGTGCCAGCGACCGGACAGGGGCCACCGGGGAGCTGTTTTTT. Its protein is CASDRTGATGELFF.

The chain recombines TRBV7-3 with TRBJ2-3, with 7 bases matching TRBD1. Germline V gene data show CDR1 as SGHTA and CDR2 as FQGTGA. The CDR3 has 15 residues. V lost 8 bases and J lost 3; bases outside the gene matches: 11. CDR3 nucleotide sequence: TGTGCCAGCGCAGACGAGACAGGGTCGACAGATACGCAGTATTTT. Translated, it gives CASADETGSTDTQYF. The full variable domain, completed using reference TRBV7-3 and TRBJ2-3, is GAGVSQTPSNKVTEKGKYVELRCDPISGHTALYWYRQSLGQGPEFLIYFQGTGAADDSGLPNDRFFAVRPEGSVSTLKIQRTERGDSAVYLCASADETGSTDTQYFGPGTRLTVL.

The chain recombines TRBV19 with TRBJ2-2; D is possibly TRBD1 (7 bases). The germline gives CDR1 LNHDA, CDR2 SQIVND (reference sequence). The CDR3 runs 15 residues. V lost 7 bases to trimming and J lost 3 bases, with 15 bases between them. As DNA, the CDR3 is TGTGCCAGTACTCTCGCAGGGGGGTACACCGGGGAGCTGTTTTTT. Translating gives CASTLAGGYTGELFF.

The chain joins TRBV11-3 to TRBJ2-1; D may be TRBD2 (5 bases). Looked up from germline, CDR1 is SGHNT and CDR2 is YENEEA. This CDR3 is built from 17 residues. V shed 4 bases and J shed 5 bases, with 21 bases lying between them. CDR3 amino acids: CASSYRSAGVVHNEQFF. The CDR3 DNA reads TGTGCCAGCAGCTATAGATCGGCCGGGGTGGTCCACAATGAGCAGTTCTTC.

J is TRBJ1-6 and V is TRBV9; no reliable D call. Germline CDR1 reads SGDLS; CDR2 reads YYNGEE. This CDR3 contains 14 residues. V was clipped by 2 bases and J by 8 bases, with 11 bases between them. In nucleotides, the CDR3 is TGTGCCAGCAGCGTGTCCGGGTTACATTCACCCCTCCACTTT. This sequence encodes CASSVSGLHSPLHF.

This clone was detected once. The chain uses TRBV7-2 and TRBJ2-7; D is possibly TRBD2 (6 bases). The germline gives CDR1 SGHTA, CDR2 FQGNSA. Trimming took 6 bases from V and 2 from J, leaving 17 bases between them. This CDR3 region has 15 residues. In DNA form, the CDR3 reads TGTGCCAGCAGGCACCGAACCGGGGGAACCTACGAGCAGTACTTC. Translating it yields CASRHRTGGTYEQYF.

The chain carries TRBV9 and TRBJ2-1; weak D call: TRBD1 (5 bases). The CDR3 extends over 14 amino acids. Germline V gene sequence: CDR1 SGDLS, CDR2 YYNGEE. The V and J ends lost 1 base and 8 bases respectively, with 13 bases between them. CDR3 in amino acids: CASSVRQYSDEQFF. In DNA form, the CDR3 reads TGTGCCAGCAGCGTAAGACAGTATTCAGATGAGCAGTTCTTC.

The chain uses TRBV28 and TRBJ2-2, with D tentatively TRBD1 (5 bases). The CDR3 length is 11 residues. CDR1 and CDR2 from the germline V gene are MDHEN and SYDVKM. The V end lost 10 bases, the J end lost 6 bases, and 9 bases lay between the germline ends. The CDR3 region has the DNA TGTGCCACCCAAGGGGCCGGGGAGCTGTTTTTT. Translating gives CATQGAGELFF. The variable domain in full, with the rest retrieved from reference TRBV28 and TRBJ2-2, is DVKVTQSSRYLVKRTGEKVFLECVQDMDHENMFWYRQDPGLGLRLIYFSYDVKMKEKGDIPEGYSVSREKKERFSLILESASTNQTSMYLCATQGAGELFFGEGSRLTVL.

The V and J genes are TRBV23-1 and TRBJ2-5; 12 bases fit TRBD2. TRBV23-1 is an open reading frame, and its role is uncertain. V lost 6 bases and J lost 6; bases outside the gene matches: 23. The CDR3 consists of 20 residues. The CDR3 DNA reads as TGCGCCAGCAGGGGACCACTAGCGGGGGGACTATCCTCCAGGGGTCAGACCCAGTACTTC. Amino acids: CASRGPLAGGLSSRGQTQYF.

The genes are TRBV6-1 and TRBJ2-5, with 9 bases matching TRBD1. The closer fit of TRBJ2-7 to the DNA end suggests the J call may be wrong. The CDR3 has 17 residues. Germline V gene data show CDR1 as MNHNS and CDR2 as SASEGT. CDR3 loop: CASSVPGQGTGFYEQYF. Written as DNA, the CDR3 is TGTGCCAGCAGTGTCCCGGGACAGGGTACGGGATTTTACGAGCAGTACTTC.

The chain combines TRBV28 with TRBJ1-4, with a tentative D call TRBD1 (6 bases). Germline V gene data show CDR1 as MDHEN and CDR2 as SYDVKM. Trimming removed 4 bases from V and 7 bases from J, with 19 bases in between. This CDR3 spans 16 amino acids. CDR3 sequence (DNA): TGTGCCAGCAGTTCCCTCACAGGGAGGGTGGCTGAAAAACTGTTTTTT. It codes for CASSSLTGRVAEKLFF.

The CDR3 DNA follows: TGTGCCAGTAGGTTAGCGGGAGGGCCTTCGAAGGATCACTCCTACGAGCAGTACTTC. Encoded protein: CASRLAGGPSKDHSYEQYF. The chain couples TRBV19 to TRBJ2-7; 11 bases agree with TRBD2. V lost 6 bases and J lost 0; bases outside the gene matches: 16. The CDR3 length is 19 residues. CDR1 and CDR2 from the germline V gene are LNHDA and SQIVND (reference sequence). The full variable domain, rest sourced from reference TRBV19 and TRBJ2-7, is DGGITQSPKYLFRKEGQNVTLSCEQNLNHDAMYWYRQDPGQGLRLIYYSQIVNDFQKGDIAEGYSVSREKKESFPLTVTSAQKNPTAFYLCASRLAGGPSKDHSYEQYFGPGTRLTVT.

The rearrangement uses TRBV19 and TRBJ2-1; D might be TRBD2 (6 bases). The CDR3 runs 14 residues. Germline V gene lookup returns CDR1 LNHDA and CDR2 SQIVND (reference sequence). The ends were cut back, 2 bases at V and 6 bases at J, with 11 bases in the middle. The DNA for the CDR3 is TGTGCCAGTAGTATAACGGGAGCGGGCAATGAGCAGTTCTTC. This translates into CASSITGAGNEQFF.

This rearrangement joins TRBV5-8 to TRBJ1-1; perhaps TRBD1 as D (5 bases). There are 15 residues in the CDR3. CDR1 is SGHTS, CDR2 YDEGEE, per germline. V lost 0 bases, J lost 1 base, and 10 bases lay in between. The CDR3 bases are TGTGCCAGCAGCTTGGTCCTACAGGAGAACACTGAAGCTTTCTTT. As protein: CASSLVLQENTEAFF.

With regard to this clone: At one boundary the junction diverges from the germline segment, which might be a read error. The chain joins TRBV19 to TRBJ2-1, with a weak D call TRBD2 (5 bases). CDR3 size: 13 residues. The germline V gene encodes CDR1 LNHDA and CDR2 SQIVND (reference sequence). This CDR3 is CASSILSSSSLLF. CDR3 DNA sequence: TGTGCCAGTAGTATATTAAGTTCGTCTAGCTTGCTCTTC.

This clone has a single count. The sample holds other DNA sequences that translate to the same CDR3. CDR3 in amino acids: CASSIAGGSYEQYF. In DNA form, the CDR3 reads TGTGCCAGTAGTATAGCAGGGGGCTCCTACGAGCAGTACTTC. The J gene is TRBJ2-7, the V gene TRBV19, with 7 bases aligning to TRBD1. The V segment lost 1 base and the J segment 0 bases; nucleotides outside the gene matches: 0. The CDR3 is made up of 14 amino acids. The germline V gene has CDR1 LNHDA and CDR2 SQIVND (reference sequence).

The CDR3 region has the DNA TGTGCCAGCAGCCCCATGCAGGAGGGGAGTCCGTTGGAGCAGTACTTC. This gives the protein CASSPMQEGSPLEQYF. The chain combines TRBV14 with TRBJ2-7; possible D gene TRBD2, 6 bases. Germline V gene lookup returns CDR1 SGHDN and CDR2 FVKESK. There are 16 residues in the CDR3. Deletions cut 4 bases from V and 7 bases from J, with 23 bases between.

V usage is TRBV15 and J usage is TRBJ1-5, with D maybe TRBD1 (6 bases). The germline V gene encodes CDR1 LNHNV and CDR2 YYDKDF (reference sequence). This CDR3 has 17 residues. The germline V and J ends were trimmed by 0 bases and 4 bases, with 16 bases remaining between them. DNA for the CDR3: TGTGCCACCAGCAGAGATGGAAAACAAGGGGGTAATCAGCCCCAGCATTTT. Translation: CATSRDGKQGGNQPQHF.

The chain recombines TRBV5-1 with TRBJ2-6; 13 nucleotides line up with TRBD2. V shed 2 bases, J shed 3 bases, and the junction held 8 bases outside the gene matches. Germline lookup yields CDR1 SGHRS and CDR2 YFSETQ. CDR3 length: 19 amino acids. CDR3 sequence reads: CASSFLTSGGADGANVLTF. The CDR3 nucleotides are TGCGCCAGCAGCTTCCTCACTAGCGGGGGGGCCGATGGGGCCAACGTCCTGACTTTC.

The chain uses TRBV25-1 and TRBJ1-1; TRBD1 aligns across 7 bases. In germline, CDR1 is MGHDK, CDR2 SYGVNS. This CDR3 has 15 amino acids. Germline trimming cut 6 bases from V and 1 base from J; bases unmatched to any gene: 8. The CDR3 DNA is TGTGCCAGCAGCGACCTAGACAGGGCGAACACTGAAGCTTTCTTT. Its protein is CASSDLDRANTEAFF.